This T cell receptor beta chain is from a study of STAT5B mutations in CD4+ large granular lymphocyte leukemia. Study-wide findings and caveats: Data were not HLA-matched across samples.

In the original workflow: A productive frequency of 2.59 x 10-5 was the lowest detectable. Method: immunoSEQ multiplex PCR; TCRdb's copy keeps in-frame clones and lacks some. That table is the source of V, J and clone size, and D and trimming were worked out from the DNA. Of some 30,000 clones in the sample, approximately 67% are singletons; the top ten hold approximately 2%. Healthy controls were blood donor buffy coats. The germline CDR1 and CDR2 sequences are KGHSH and LQKENI. Trimming shortened V by 0 bases and J by 4 bases, and 6 bases separated the two germline ends. This CDR3 region has 13 residues. This clone was seen a few times. Its antigen remains unknown.

The V and J genes are TRBV18 and TRBJ1-2; unclear D gene. Sequenced: CD4+ T cells from blood buffy coats. This sequence originates from a human donor in good health. Written as DNA, the CDR3 is TGTGCCAGCTCACCACCGGCACTCTATGGCTACACCTTC. This translates into CASSPPALYGYTF.